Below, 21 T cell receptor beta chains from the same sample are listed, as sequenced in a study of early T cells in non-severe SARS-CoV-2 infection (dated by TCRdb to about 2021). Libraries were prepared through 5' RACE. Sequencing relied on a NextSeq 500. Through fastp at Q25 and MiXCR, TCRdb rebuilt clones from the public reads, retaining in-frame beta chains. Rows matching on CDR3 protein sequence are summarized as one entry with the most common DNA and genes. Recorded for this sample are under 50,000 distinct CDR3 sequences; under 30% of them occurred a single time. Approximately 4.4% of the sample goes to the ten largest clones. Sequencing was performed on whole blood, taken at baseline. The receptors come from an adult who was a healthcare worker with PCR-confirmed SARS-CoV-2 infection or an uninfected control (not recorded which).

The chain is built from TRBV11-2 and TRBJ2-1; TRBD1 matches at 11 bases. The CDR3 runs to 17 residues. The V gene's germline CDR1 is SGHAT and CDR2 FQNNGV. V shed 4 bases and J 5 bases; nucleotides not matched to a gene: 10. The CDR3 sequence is CASSSNSDRGLHNEQFF. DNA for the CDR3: TGTGCCAGCAGCTCCAATTCGGACAGGGGGCTTCACAATGAGCAGTTCTTC.

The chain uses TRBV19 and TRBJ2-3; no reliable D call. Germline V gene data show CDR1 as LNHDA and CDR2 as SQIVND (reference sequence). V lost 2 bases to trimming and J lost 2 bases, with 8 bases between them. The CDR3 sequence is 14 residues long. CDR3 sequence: CASSIRRPTDTQYF. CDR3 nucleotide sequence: TGTGCCAGTAGTATAAGACGGCCCACAGATACGCAGTATTTT.

The CDR3 is CASSISGETQYF. In nucleotides, the CDR3 is TGTGCCAGTAGTATCTCAGGGGAGACCCAGTACTTC. The J gene is TRBJ2-5, the V gene TRBV19; maybe TRBD1 (5 bases). The germline V and J ends were trimmed by 3 bases and 5 bases, with 7 bases remaining between them. The length of the CDR3 is 12 residues. Per the germline V gene, CDR1 is LNHDA and CDR2 is SQIVND (reference sequence).

CDR3 coding DNA: TGTGCCAGCAGTGAGTCCCTGGGGACCGGGGAGCTGTTTTTT. This sequence encodes CASSESLGTGELFF. The V call is TRBV6-4, the J call TRBJ2-2; no reliable D call. Germline V gene data show CDR1 as MRHNA and CDR2 as SNTAGT. V dropped 3 bases and J dropped 5 bases, with 10 bases sitting between them. The CDR3 has 14 amino acids.

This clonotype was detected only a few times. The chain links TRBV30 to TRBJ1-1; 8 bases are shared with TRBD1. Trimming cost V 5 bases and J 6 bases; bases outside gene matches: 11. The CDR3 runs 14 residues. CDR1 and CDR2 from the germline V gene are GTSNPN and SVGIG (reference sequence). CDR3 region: CAWRGVQGEAEAFF. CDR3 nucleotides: TGTGCCTGGCGTGGGGTACAGGGGGAGGCTGAAGCTTTCTTT. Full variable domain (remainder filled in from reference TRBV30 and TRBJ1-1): SQTIHQWPATLVQPVGSPLSLECTVEGTSNPNLYWYRQAAGRGLQLLFYSVGIGQISSEVPQNLSASRPQDRQFILSSKKLLLSDSGFYLCAWRGVQGEAEAFFGQGTRLTVV.

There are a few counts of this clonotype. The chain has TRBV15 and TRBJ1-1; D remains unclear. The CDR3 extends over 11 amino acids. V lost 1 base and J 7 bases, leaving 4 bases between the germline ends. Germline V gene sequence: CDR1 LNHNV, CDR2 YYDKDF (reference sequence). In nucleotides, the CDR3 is TGTGCCACCAGCAGAGCCTATGAAGCTTTCTTT. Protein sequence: CATSRAYEAFF.

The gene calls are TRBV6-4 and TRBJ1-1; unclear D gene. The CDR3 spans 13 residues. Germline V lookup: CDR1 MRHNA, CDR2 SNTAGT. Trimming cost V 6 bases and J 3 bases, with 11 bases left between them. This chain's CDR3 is CASSATGYTEAFF. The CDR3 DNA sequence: TGTGCCAGCAGCGCCACGGGTTACACTGAAGCTTTCTTT.

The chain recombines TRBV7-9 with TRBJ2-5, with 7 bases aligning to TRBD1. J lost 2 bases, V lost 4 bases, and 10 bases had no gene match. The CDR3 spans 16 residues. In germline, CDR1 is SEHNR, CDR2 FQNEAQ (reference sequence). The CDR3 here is CASSSRDSQGQETQYF. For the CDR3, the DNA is TGTGCCAGCAGCTCCCGGGACAGTCAGGGGCAAGAGACCCAGTACTTC.

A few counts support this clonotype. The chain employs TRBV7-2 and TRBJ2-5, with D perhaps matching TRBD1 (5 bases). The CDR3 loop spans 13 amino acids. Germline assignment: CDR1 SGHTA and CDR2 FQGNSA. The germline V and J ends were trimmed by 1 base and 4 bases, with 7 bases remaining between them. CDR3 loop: CASSLGQRETQYF. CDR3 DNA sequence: TGTGCCAGCAGCTTAGGACAGAGAGAGACCCAGTACTTC.

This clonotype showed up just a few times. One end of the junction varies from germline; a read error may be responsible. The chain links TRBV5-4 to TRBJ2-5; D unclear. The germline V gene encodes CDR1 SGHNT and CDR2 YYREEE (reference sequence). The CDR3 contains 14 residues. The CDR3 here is CASSLAEEQGTQYF. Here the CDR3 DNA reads TGTGCCAGCAGCTTGGCGGAAGAACAAGGGACCCAGTACTTC.

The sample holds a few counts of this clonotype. CDR3 sequence (DNA): TGTGCCAGCAGCCAGTATAGGGACAGCTCCTACGAGCAGTACTTC. Protein sequence: CASSQYRDSSYEQYF. The J gene is TRBJ2-7, the V gene TRBV3-1, with 7 bases fitting TRBD1. J gave up 0 bases and V 3 bases, and 5 bases lay outside the gene matches. The CDR3 has 15 residues. Germline CDR1 and CDR2: LGHDT and YNNKEL (reference sequence).

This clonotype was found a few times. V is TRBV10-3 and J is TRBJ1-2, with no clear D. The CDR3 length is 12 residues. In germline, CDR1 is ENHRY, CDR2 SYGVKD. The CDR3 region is CAILTPNYGYTF. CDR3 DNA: TGTGCAATCTTGACACCTAACTATGGCTACACCTTC.

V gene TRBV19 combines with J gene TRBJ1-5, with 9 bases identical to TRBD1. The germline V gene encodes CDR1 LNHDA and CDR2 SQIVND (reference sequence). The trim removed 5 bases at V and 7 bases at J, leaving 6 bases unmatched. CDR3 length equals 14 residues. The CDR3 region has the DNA TGTGCCAGTAGTGCACAGGGGGCTGGGCAGCCCCAGCATTTT. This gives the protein CASSAQGAGQPQHF.

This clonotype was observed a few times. The CDR3 DNA follows: TGTGCCAGCAGCTTTTTTGGGACCCGATCTGGGGCCAACGTCCTGACTTTC. Its translation: CASSFFGTRSGANVLTF. The chain carries TRBV7-9 and TRBJ2-6, with D perhaps assigned TRBD1 or TRBD2 (5 bases each). Germline V CDR1 and CDR2: SEHNR, FQNEAQ (reference sequence). Between the trimmed V and J ends, which lost 3 bases and 1 base, there was a span of 13 bases. The CDR3 is 17 residues long.

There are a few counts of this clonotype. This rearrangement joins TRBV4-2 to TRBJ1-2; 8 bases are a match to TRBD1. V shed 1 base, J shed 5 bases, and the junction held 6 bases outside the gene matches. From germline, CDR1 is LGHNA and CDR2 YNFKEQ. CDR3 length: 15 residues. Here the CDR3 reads CASSQGRQGAYGYTF. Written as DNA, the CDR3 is TGTGCCAGCAGCCAAGGGAGGCAGGGGGCTTATGGCTACACCTTC.

Here the CDR3 reads CASSQEARGPEAFF. In nucleotides, the CDR3 is TGTGCCAGCAGCCAAGAGGCGAGGGGACCTGAAGCTTTCTTT. The chain has TRBV3-1 and TRBJ1-1; tentative D call: TRBD1 (5 bases). V was shortened by 0 bases and J by 6 bases, with 11 bases between the two germline ends. The CDR3 covers 14 residues. The V gene's germline CDR1 is LGHDT and CDR2 YNNKEL (reference sequence).

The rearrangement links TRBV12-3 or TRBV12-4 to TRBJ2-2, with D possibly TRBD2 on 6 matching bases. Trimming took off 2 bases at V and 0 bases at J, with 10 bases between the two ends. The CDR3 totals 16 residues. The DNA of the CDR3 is TGTGCCAGCAGTTTACGCGGGACCCCGAACACCGGGGAGCTGTTTTTT. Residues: CASSLRGTPNTGELFF.

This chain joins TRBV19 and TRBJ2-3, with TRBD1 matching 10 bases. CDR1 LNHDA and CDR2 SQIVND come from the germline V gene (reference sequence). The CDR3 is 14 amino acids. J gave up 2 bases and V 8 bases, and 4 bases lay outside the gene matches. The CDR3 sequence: CASWDRGITDTQYF. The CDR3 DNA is TGTGCCAGTTGGGACAGGGGAATCACAGATACGCAGTATTTT.

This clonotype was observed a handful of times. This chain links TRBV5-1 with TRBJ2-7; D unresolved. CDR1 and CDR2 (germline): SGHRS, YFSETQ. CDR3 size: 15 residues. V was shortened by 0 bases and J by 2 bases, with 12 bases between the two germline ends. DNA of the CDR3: TGCGCCAGCAGCTTGGAACCGAGTCACCCCTACGAGCAGTACTTC. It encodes CASSLEPSHPYEQYF.

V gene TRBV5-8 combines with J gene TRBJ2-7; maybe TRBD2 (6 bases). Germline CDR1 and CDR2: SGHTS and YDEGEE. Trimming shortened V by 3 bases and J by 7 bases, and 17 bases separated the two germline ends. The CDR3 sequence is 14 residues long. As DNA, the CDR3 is TGTGCCAGCAGCTGGTTCCAGCGGGCGGAGGAGCAGTACTTC. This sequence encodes CASSWFQRAEEQYF.

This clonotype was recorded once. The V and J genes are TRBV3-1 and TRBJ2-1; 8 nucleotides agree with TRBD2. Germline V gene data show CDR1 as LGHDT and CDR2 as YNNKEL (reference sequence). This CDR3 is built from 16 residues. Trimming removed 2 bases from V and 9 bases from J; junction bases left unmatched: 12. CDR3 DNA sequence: TGTGCCAGCAGCCAACCCGGGGTCGGGGGGGATGCTGAGCAGTTCTTC. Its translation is CASSQPGVGGDAEQFF.